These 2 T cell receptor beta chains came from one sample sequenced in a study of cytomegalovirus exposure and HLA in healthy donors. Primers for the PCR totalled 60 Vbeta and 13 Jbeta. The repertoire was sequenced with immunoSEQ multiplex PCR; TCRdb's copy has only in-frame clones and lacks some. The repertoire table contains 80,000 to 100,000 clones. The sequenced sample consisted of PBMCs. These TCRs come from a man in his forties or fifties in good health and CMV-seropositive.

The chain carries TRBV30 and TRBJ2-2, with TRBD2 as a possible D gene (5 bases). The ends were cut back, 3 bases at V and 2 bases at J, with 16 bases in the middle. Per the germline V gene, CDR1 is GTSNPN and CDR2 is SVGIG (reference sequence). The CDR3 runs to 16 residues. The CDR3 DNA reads TGTGCCTGGAGAGGCTTGAGGGAGCGAAACACCGGGGAGCTGTTTTTT. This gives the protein CAWRGLRERNTGELFF.

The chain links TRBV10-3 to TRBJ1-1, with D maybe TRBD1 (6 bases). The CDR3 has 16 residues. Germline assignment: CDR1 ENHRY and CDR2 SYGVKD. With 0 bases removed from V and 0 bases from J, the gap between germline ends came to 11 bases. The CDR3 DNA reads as TGTGCCATCAGTGAGTCGCCAGGGGCCATGAACACTGAAGCTTTCTTT. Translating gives CAISESPGAMNTEAFF.